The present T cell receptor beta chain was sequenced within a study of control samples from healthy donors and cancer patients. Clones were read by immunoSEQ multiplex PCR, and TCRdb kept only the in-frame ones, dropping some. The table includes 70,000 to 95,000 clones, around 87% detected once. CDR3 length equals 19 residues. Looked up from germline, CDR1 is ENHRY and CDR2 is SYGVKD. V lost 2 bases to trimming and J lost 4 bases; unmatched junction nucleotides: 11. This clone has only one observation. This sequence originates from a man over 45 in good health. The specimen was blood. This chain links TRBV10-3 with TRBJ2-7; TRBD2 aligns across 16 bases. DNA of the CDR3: TGTGCCATCAGTGAGCCGGGACTAGCGGGAGGGCCCTCGAGTTACGAGCAGTACTTC. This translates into CAISEPGLAGGPSSYEQYF.